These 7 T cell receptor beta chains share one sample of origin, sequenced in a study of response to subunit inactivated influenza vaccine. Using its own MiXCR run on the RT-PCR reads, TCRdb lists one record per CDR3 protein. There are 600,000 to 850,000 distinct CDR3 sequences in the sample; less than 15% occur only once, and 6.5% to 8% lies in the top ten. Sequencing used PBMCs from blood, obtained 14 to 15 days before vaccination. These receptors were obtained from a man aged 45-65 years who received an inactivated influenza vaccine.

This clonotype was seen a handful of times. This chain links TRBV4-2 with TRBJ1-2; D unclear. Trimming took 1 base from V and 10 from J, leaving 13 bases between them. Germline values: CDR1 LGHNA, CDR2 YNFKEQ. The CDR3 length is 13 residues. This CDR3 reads CASSQGSRALYTF. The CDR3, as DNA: TGTGCCAGCAGCCAAGGTTCGAGGGCCCTCTACACCTTC.

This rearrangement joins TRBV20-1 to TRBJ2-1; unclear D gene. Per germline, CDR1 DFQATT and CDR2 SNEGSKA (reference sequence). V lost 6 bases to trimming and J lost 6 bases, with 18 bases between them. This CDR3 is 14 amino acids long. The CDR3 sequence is CSAPPGFYVNEQFF. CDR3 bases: TGCAGTGCACCCCCTGGCTTTTACGTCAATGAGCAGTTCTTC.

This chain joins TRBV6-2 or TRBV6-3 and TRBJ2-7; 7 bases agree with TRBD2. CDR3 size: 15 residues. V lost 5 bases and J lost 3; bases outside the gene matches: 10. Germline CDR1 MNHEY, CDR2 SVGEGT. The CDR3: CASSEGSGAGYEQYF. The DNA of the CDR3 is TGTGCCAGCAGTGAGGGGAGCGGGGCAGGCTACGAGCAGTACTTC.

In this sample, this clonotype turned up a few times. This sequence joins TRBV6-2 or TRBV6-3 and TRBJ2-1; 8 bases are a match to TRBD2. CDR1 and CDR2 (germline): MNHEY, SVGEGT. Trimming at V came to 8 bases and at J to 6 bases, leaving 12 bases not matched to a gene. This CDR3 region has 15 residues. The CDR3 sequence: CASRTGTSLRNEQFF. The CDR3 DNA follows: TGTGCCAGCCGGACCGGGACTAGTCTTCGCAATGAGCAGTTCTTC.

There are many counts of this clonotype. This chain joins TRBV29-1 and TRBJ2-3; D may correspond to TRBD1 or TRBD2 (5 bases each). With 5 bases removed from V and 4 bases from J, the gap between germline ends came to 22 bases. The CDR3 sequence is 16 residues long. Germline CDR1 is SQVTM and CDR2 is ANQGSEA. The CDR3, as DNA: TGCAGCGTTCTGGCGGGCTGGGGGTTCTCGTCAGATACGCAGTATTTT. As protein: CSVLAGWGFSSDTQYF.

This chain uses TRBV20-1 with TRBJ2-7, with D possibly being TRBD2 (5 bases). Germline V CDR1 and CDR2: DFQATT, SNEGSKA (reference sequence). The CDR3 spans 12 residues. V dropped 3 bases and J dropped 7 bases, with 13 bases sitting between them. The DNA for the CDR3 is TGCAGTGCTAGCGGTCTCAGAGGGGAGCAGTACTTC. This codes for CSASGLRGEQYF.

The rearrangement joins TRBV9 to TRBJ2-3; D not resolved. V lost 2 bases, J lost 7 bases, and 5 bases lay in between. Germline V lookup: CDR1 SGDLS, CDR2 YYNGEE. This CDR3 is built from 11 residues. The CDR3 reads CASSVGNTQYF. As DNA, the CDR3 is TGTGCCAGCAGCGTCGGAAATACGCAGTATTTT.